This T cell receptor beta chain was retrieved from a study of T cells in Graves' hyperthyroidism and ophthalmopathy. Study-wide points: A median about 6 months before onset, the model predicted ophthalmopathy. A model of 13 V-J features distinguished ophthalmopathy from stable hyperthyroidism.

TCR beta CDR3 regions were amplified from RNA transcripts. First-round RT-PCR of the TCR CDR3 relied on the HTBI primer set. MiXCR was run by TCRdb on the multiplex PCR reads, yielding one entry per CDR3 protein. Here the sample spans roughly 350,000 distinct CDR3 sequences, roughly 15% being singletons. Many counts were recorded for this clonotype. The antigen is undetermined. This CDR3 has 16 amino acids. Trimming shortened V by 5 bases and J by 2 bases, and 19 bases separated the two germline ends. Germline V gives CDR1 MDHEN, CDR2 SYDVKM. Each 10 ml fresh peripheral blood draw supplied the PBMCs. Source material: blood. The TCR was taken from a woman aged 40 to 49 with Graves' ophthalmopathy. The chain is built from TRBV28 and TRBJ2-7, with D perhaps matching TRBD2 (6 bases). The CDR3 sequence: CASSVALGRGTYEQYF. As DNA, the CDR3 is TGTGCCAGCAGTGTGGCTCTTGGCCGGGGGACCTACGAGCAGTACTTC.